The subject of this entry is one T cell receptor beta chain. Its antigen is still unknown. Researchers ran the PCR with 60 Vbeta and 13 Jbeta primers. The assay was immunoSEQ multiplex PCR, and TCRdb's table has in-frame clones only and misses some. The sample has approximately 120,000 clones; 76% are singletons. This CDR3 contains 17 residues. CDR1 and CDR2 (germline): LGHNA, YSLEER. Trimming shortened V by 0 bases and J by 6 bases, and 17 bases separated the two germline ends. The data stem from a study of cytomegalovirus exposure and HLA in healthy donors. Study-wide points: A later analysis by the authors found several of the most significant clusters apparently linked to common viral pathogens. Of the V segments, some could not be distinguished, including TRBV6-2 and TRBV6-3, and were excluded.

The V call is TRBV4-3, the J call TRBJ2-2; possible D gene TRBD2, 6 bases. Sequences were obtained from PBMCs. The origin of this receptor is a woman in her forties or fifties in good health and CMV-seropositive. The CDR3 bases are TGCGCCAGCAGCCAAGATCTAGGAGGGACGTACGCCGGGGAGCTGTTTTTT. Protein product: CASSQDLGGTYAGELFF.